This TCR beta chain appears in the sequencing data of a study of shared clonotypes between healthy human individuals. The CDR3 is made up of 15 amino acids. Germline-derived CDR1 and CDR2 are LGHNT and FRNRAP. Between the trimmed V and J ends, which lost 6 bases and 5 bases, there was a span of 19 bases. The assay used deep level. The data were produced by immunoSEQ multiplex PCR, yet TCRdb's version contains in-frame clones alone and is incomplete. In the table there are under 1,100,000 clones, 70% to 80% of which are singletons. Into CD45RA+ naive and CD45RA-negative memory subsets, the CD4+ cells were split.

This clonotype was obtained from a man between 18 and 35 years old in good health. Some clones in this sample may be carry-over from other donors' samples. The V call is TRBV12-5, the J call TRBJ2-5; D might be TRBD2 (5 bases). The material sequenced was memory CD4+ T cells from PBMCs. Documented subset: CD45RA-negative fraction. For the CDR3, the DNA is TGTGCTAGTGGCCCCGAAGGGAGTTTGTTCGAGACCCAGTACTTC. The encoded protein is CASGPEGSLFETQYF.